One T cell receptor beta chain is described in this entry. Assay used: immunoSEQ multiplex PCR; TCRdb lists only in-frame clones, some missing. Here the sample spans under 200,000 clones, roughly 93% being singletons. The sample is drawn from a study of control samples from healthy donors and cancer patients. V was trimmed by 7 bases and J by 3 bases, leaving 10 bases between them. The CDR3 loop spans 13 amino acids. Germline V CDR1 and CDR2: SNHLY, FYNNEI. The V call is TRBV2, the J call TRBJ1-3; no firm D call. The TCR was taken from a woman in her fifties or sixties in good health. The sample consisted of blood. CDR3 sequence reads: CASIWSLGNTIYF. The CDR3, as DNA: TGTGCCAGCATATGGAGTCTTGGAAACACCATATATTTT.